A selection of T cell receptor beta chains follows, all from one sample in a study of post-analysis software for immune sequencing data. TCRdb analysed the PCR reads with MiXCR anew, one entry per CDR3 protein. This table has around 400,000 distinct CDR3 sequences, 30% to 45% appearing once. Sequences were obtained from blood. These receptors originate from a girl between 10 and 17 years old with multiple sclerosis. CDR3s include the opening cysteine and the closing phenylalanine or tryptophan. Fields, in order: J gene, V gene, CDR3 length, clone size, CDR3 protein. Where a row states a size, it is once, few, many or the class of an expanded clone; other rows omit it.

J gene: TRBJ2-7
V gene: TRBV5-1
CDR3 length: 13
clone size: -
CDR3 protein: CASNPGPSYEQYF

J gene: TRBJ1-2
V gene: TRBV12-3/TRBV12-4
CDR3 length: 13
clone size: -
CDR3 protein: CASSGQLMYGYTF

J gene: TRBJ2-2
V gene: TRBV5-1
CDR3 length: 17
clone size: -
CDR3 protein: CASSLARDVRAPGELFF

J gene: TRBJ1-5
V gene: TRBV6-2/TRBV6-3
CDR3 length: 15
clone size: -
CDR3 protein: CASTRRQGSNQPQHF

J gene: TRBJ2-1
V gene: TRBV20-1
CDR3 length: 14
clone size: -
CDR3 protein: CSARAPTADNEQFF

J gene: TRBJ1-6
V gene: TRBV6-1
CDR3 length: 13
clone size: -
CDR3 protein: CASSEDPLRPLHF

J gene: TRBJ1-5
V gene: TRBV13
CDR3 length: 15
clone size: -
CDR3 protein: CASSLGRQGGQPQHF

J gene: TRBJ2-3
V gene: TRBV12-3/TRBV12-4
CDR3 length: 12
clone size: many
CDR3 protein: CASSPDTDTQYF

J gene: TRBJ2-1
V gene: TRBV20-1
CDR3 length: 15
clone size: -
CDR3 protein: CSARGLAGALNEQFF

J gene: TRBJ2-1
V gene: TRBV3-1
CDR3 length: 15
clone size: -
CDR3 protein: CASSGGRGAYNEQFF

J gene: TRBJ1-5
V gene: TRBV4-2
CDR3 length: 15
clone size: few
CDR3 protein: CASSQDDRSNQPQHF

J gene: TRBJ1-1
V gene: TRBV29-1
CDR3 length: 12
clone size: -
CDR3 protein: CSGPGKLTEAFF

J gene: TRBJ2-7
V gene: TRBV7-9
CDR3 length: 15
clone size: -
CDR3 protein: CASSQGSGGAYEQYF

J gene: TRBJ2-3
V gene: TRBV20-1
CDR3 length: 14
clone size: -
CDR3 protein: CSEGGGLTTDTQYF

J gene: TRBJ2-5
V gene: TRBV20-1
CDR3 length: 14
clone size: -
CDR3 protein: CSAPRGGSRETQYF

J gene: TRBJ1-2
V gene: TRBV12-3/TRBV12-4
CDR3 length: 14
clone size: -
CDR3 protein: CASSPDLREYGYTF